This T cell receptor (beta chain) stems from a study of OX40 agonist ivuxolimab in advanced cancers. Assay: immunoSEQ multiplex PCR; the TCRdb copy retains only in-frame clones and omits some. The sample consists of around 60,000 clones, about 86% of them appearing once. V was trimmed by 0 bases and J by 8 bases, leaving 9 bases between them. The V gene's germline CDR1 is SGDLS and CDR2 YYNGEE. This CDR3 region has 13 residues. The chain has TRBV9 and TRBJ2-1, with D hard to call. Sample: CD4+ or CD8+ T cells sorted from blood, taken in a trial of the OX40 agonist ivuxolimab. The clonotype originates from an adult with an advanced solid tumor such as melanoma, head and neck, liver or kidney cancer. The CDR3 reads CASSVDLSYEQFF. CDR3 bases: TGTGCCAGCAGCGTAGATCTGAGCTATGAGCAGTTCTTC.